A single sample is the source of the 24 T cell receptor beta chains below, sequenced in a study of T cells in Graves' hyperthyroidism and ophthalmopathy. The CDR3 regions of TCR beta were amplified from RNA transcripts. The HTBI primer set served for first-round RT-PCR of the TCR CDR3. TCRdb passed the multiplex PCR reads through MiXCR, listing each CDR3 protein once. The profile shows 550,000 to 800,000 distinct CDR3 sequences, roughly 17% of them singletons. Sequencing used blood. The receptors stem from a man aged 50 to 60 with Graves' hyperthyroidism.

Here the CDR3 DNA reads TGTGCCAGCAGCTTAAAATCGGGCTACACCTTC. Translation gives CASSLKSGYTF. This chain links TRBV7-9 with TRBJ1-2; unclear D gene. The germline gives CDR1 SEHNR, CDR2 FQNEAQ (reference sequence). Trimming removed 2 bases at V and 8 bases at J, with 6 bases between. The CDR3 has 11 amino acids.

V usage is TRBV6-2 or TRBV6-3 and J usage is TRBJ1-6; TRBD1 matches 8 bases. CDR1 MNHEY and CDR2 SVGEGT come from the germline V gene. V was clipped by 6 bases and J by 7 bases; unmatched bases: 8. The CDR3 runs to 15 residues. The DNA of the CDR3 is TGTGCCAGCAGAGTGGAGACAGGGGTCAATTCACCCCTCCACTTT. Encoded protein: CASRVETGVNSPLHF.

The V and J genes are TRBV4-1 and TRBJ1-1, with unresolved D. CDR1 MGHRA and CDR2 YSYEKL come from the germline V gene. Trimming pared 1 base from V and 4 bases from J, leaving 10 bases between. This CDR3 region has 14 residues. The DNA of the CDR3 is TGCGCCAGCAGCCAAGGCGTATCGGGCACTGAAGCTTTCTTT. Its translation: CASSQGVSGTEAFF.

A few counts support this clonotype. V gene TRBV29-1 combines with J gene TRBJ2-2, with D perhaps TRBD2 (5 bases). The V gene lost 4 bases and the J gene lost 6 bases, with 15 bases spanning the gap. The CDR3 length is 14 residues. CDR1 is SQVTM, CDR2 ANQGSEA, per germline. The DNA of the CDR3 is TGCAGCGTTGGGAGGAATTTGGGGTCCGGGGAGCTGTTTTTT. As protein: CSVGRNLGSGELFF.

A few counts support this clonotype. The chain employs TRBV6-2 or TRBV6-3 and TRBJ2-2, with TRBD1 as a possible D gene (6 bases). V lost 7 bases to trimming and J lost 5 bases, with 11 bases between them. Germline loops: CDR1 MNHEY, CDR2 SVGEGT. The CDR3 is made up of 13 amino acids. The DNA of the CDR3 is TGTGCCAGCACGCAGGGGTGGACCGGGGAGCTGTTTTTT. Protein sequence: CASTQGWTGELFF.

The chain combines TRBV30 with TRBJ1-5; D unresolved. This CDR3 spans 15 amino acids. Trimming took 0 bases from V and 0 from J, leaving 9 bases between them. The germline gives CDR1 GTSNPN, CDR2 SVGIG (reference sequence). CDR3 DNA: TGTGCCTGGAGTGTGAATGTTGGTAGCAATCAGCCCCAGCATTTT. Its translation is CAWSVNVGSNQPQHF. The entire variable domain, with the rest obtained from reference TRBV30 and TRBJ1-5, is as follows: SQTIHQWPATLVQPVGSPLSLECTVEGTSNPNLYWYRQAAGRGLQLLFYSVGIGQISSEVPQNLSASRPQDRQFILSSKKLLLSDSGFYLCAWSVNVGSNQPQHFGDGTRLSIL.

The chain couples TRBV7-3 to TRBJ2-1; 11 bases are a match to TRBD2. The V gene end was trimmed by 2 bases and the J gene end by 0 bases; junction bases not matched to a gene: 6. CDR3 length equals 18 residues. From germline, CDR1 is SGHTA and CDR2 FQGTGA. The CDR3 DNA is TGTGCCAGCAGCTTACTCGGACTAGCGGGCAGCTCCTACAATGAGCAGTTCTTC. Protein product: CASSLLGLAGSSYNEQFF.

This clonotype occurred many times. The J gene is TRBJ1-2, the V gene TRBV2, with 8 bases fitting TRBD1. The junction had 10 bases not matched to a gene; V was cut back by 5 bases and J by 8 bases. The CDR3 spans 14 residues. Per the germline V gene, CDR1 is SNHLY and CDR2 is FYNNEI. This chain's CDR3 is CASSSLTGGRGYTF. CDR3 DNA sequence: TGTGCCAGCAGTTCTCTTACAGGGGGGAGAGGCTACACCTTC.

This clonotype has a handful of counts. The chain joins TRBV19 to TRBJ2-7, with TRBD2 matching 13 bases. Germline V gene data show CDR1 as LNHDA and CDR2 as SQIVND (reference sequence). CDR3 size: 13 residues. V lost 10 bases, J lost 5 bases, and 5 bases stayed unmatched. The CDR3 protein is CATGTSGINEQYF. DNA for the CDR3: TGTGCCACCGGGACTAGCGGGATCAACGAGCAGTACTTC.

This clonotype was found many times. The genes are TRBV28 and TRBJ1-1; D call uncertain. This CDR3 has 15 residues. CDR1 MDHEN and CDR2 SYDVKM come from the germline V gene. Trimming took off 7 bases at V and 1 base at J, with 16 bases between the two ends. The CDR3 nucleotides read TGTGCCAGCATAAATCGGCGGGCCAAGAACACTGAAGCTTTCTTT. Amino acids: CASINRRAKNTEAFF.

This clonotype has at least ten counts. The rearrangement joins TRBV11-1 to TRBJ2-5; the D gene is possibly TRBD2 (7 bases). The ends were cut back, 4 bases at V and 2 bases at J, with 14 bases in the middle. Germline CDR1 reads SGHAT; CDR2 reads FQDESV (reference sequence). CDR3 size: 15 residues. CDR3 sequence reads: CASSSTGREQETQYF. CDR3 DNA sequence: TGTGCCAGCAGCTCCACAGGGAGGGAGCAAGAGACCCAGTACTTC.

The chain's CDR3 is CASSLSLMGSQITQYF. In DNA, the CDR3 is TGTGCCAGCAGTTTATCCCTCATGGGGTCACAGATTACGCAGTATTTT. This sequence joins TRBV28 and TRBJ2-3; D uncertain. Trimming cost V 1 base and J 8 bases, with 19 bases left between them. Germline CDR1 is MDHEN and CDR2 is SYDVKM. The CDR3 length is 16 residues.

The genes are TRBV6-1 and TRBJ2-3; D unresolved. CDR1 and CDR2 (germline): MNHNS, SASEGT. Trimming shortened V by 1 base and J by 5 bases, and 4 bases separated the two germline ends. The CDR3 totals 12 residues. The CDR3 here is CASSEGRDTQYF. The CDR3 DNA follows: TGTGCCAGCAGTGAAGGGAGAGATACGCAGTATTTT.

About this clonotype: A much larger clone is a single base away; this may be a read error. J is TRBJ2-3 and V is TRBV24-1; D unresolved. The CDR3 runs to 16 residues. Germline-derived CDR1 and CDR2 are KGHDR and SFDVKD. The CDR3 loop reads CAASDLNSFSTDTQYF. The CDR3 DNA follows: TGTGCCGCCAGTGATTTGAACAGCTTTAGCACAGATACGCAGTATTTT.

The chain uses TRBV5-4 and TRBJ1-1, with D maybe TRBD1 (5 bases). Trimming removed 5 bases from V and 4 bases from J, with 21 bases in between. Germline V gene data show CDR1 as SGHNT and CDR2 as YYREEE (reference sequence). The CDR3 has 16 residues. The CDR3 DNA sequence: TGTGCCAGCAGTTCAAATCGGGAGGGGTTGCGCACTGAAGCTTTCTTT. Translation gives CASSSNREGLRTEAFF.

The chain carries TRBV20-1 and TRBJ2-7, with TRBD2 matching over 15 bases. Germline values: CDR1 DFQATT, CDR2 SNEGSKA (reference sequence). This CDR3 has 17 residues. V shed 0 bases, J shed 1 base, and the junction held 4 bases outside the gene matches. The CDR3 bases are TGCAGTGCTAGAGATGGGGGGACTAGCGGGAGGTCCTACGAGCAGTACTTC. This gives the protein CSARDGGTSGRSYEQYF.

This clonotype was detected ten times or more. The gene calls are TRBV20-1 and TRBJ2-7; D might be TRBD1 (7 bases). The germline V and J ends were trimmed by 3 bases and 4 bases, with 13 bases remaining between them. Germline CDR1 and CDR2: DFQATT and SNEGSKA (reference sequence). The CDR3 spans 13 residues. DNA of the CDR3: TGCAGTGCTAGGGGGGGACAGAGGTACGAGCAGTACTTC. Its protein is CSARGGQRYEQYF.

This chain connects TRBV27 to TRBJ2-7; a weak D match, TRBD1 (5 bases). This CDR3 has 14 amino acids. Germline assignment: CDR1 MNHEY and CDR2 SMNVEV (reference sequence). Trimming took off 2 bases at V and 3 bases at J, with 11 bases between the two ends. The CDR3 loop reads CASSLIRGNYEQYF. CDR3 in DNA: TGTGCCAGCAGTTTAATTAGGGGTAACTACGAGCAGTACTTC.

V usage is TRBV11-2 and J usage is TRBJ1-4; D is possibly TRBD1 (6 bases). V lost 5 bases to trimming and J lost 2 bases, with 12 bases between them. Germline assignment: CDR1 SGHAT and CDR2 FQNNGV. The CDR3 covers 15 residues. The CDR3 region has the DNA TGTGCCAGCAGCGCAGGGGAGAGGACTAATGAAAAACTGTTTTTT. Encoded protein: CASSAGERTNEKLFF.

There are many counts of this clonotype. V usage is TRBV2 and J usage is TRBJ2-2; D gene uncertain. This CDR3 comprises 14 residues. V was clipped by 6 bases and J by 3 bases, with 11 bases between them. CDR1 is SNHLY, CDR2 FYNNEI, per germline. The CDR3 loop reads CASRHHQDTGELFF. The DNA of the CDR3 is TGTGCCAGCAGACACCATCAAGACACCGGGGAGCTGTTTTTT.

The table lists this clonotype with a few counts. The chain combines TRBV29-1 with TRBJ1-1; TRBD1 might be the D (6 bases). Trimming removed 7 bases at V and 4 bases at J, with 13 bases between. Looked up from germline, CDR1 is SQVTM and CDR2 is ANQGSEA. The CDR3 covers 12 residues. CDR3 protein: CSALGGGTEAFF. In DNA, the CDR3 is TGCAGCGCTTTGGGGGGCGGCACTGAAGCTTTCTTT. The whole variable domain, remainder taken from reference TRBV29-1 and TRBJ1-1, is SAVISQKPSRDICQRGTSLTIQCQVDSQVTMMFWYRQQPGQSLTLIATANQGSEATYESGFVIDKFPISRPNLTFSTLTVSNMSPEDSSIYLCSALGGGTEAFFGQGTRLTVV.

This clonotype was observed a handful of times. V gene TRBV5-1 combines with J gene TRBJ2-7; D not certain. Germline V CDR1 and CDR2: SGHRS, YFSETQ. This CDR3 has 13 residues. The germline V and J ends were trimmed by 4 bases and 7 bases, with 15 bases remaining between them. The DNA for the CDR3 is TGCGCCAGCAGCCTAAACGTTTTGGGTGAGCAGTACTTC. As protein: CASSLNVLGEQYF.

The rearrangement joins TRBV30 to TRBJ2-4; D perhaps matches TRBD1 (6 bases). The CDR3 is 15 residues long. The germline CDR1 and CDR2 sequences are GTSNPN and SVGIG (reference sequence). V lost 3 bases, J lost 5 bases, and 17 bases lay in between. CDR3 DNA sequence: TGTGCCTGGAGAGAATCCCGGACAGTCCAAAACATTCAGTACTTC. Encoded protein: CAWRESRTVQNIQYF.

The chain joins TRBV7-3 to TRBJ1-1, with 8 bases identical to TRBD1. J was trimmed by 7 bases and V by 1 base; bases with no gene match: 11. The CDR3 is made up of 16 amino acids. The germline CDR1 and CDR2 sequences are SGHTA and FQGTGA. CDR3 loop: CASSLMGPPDRGEAFF. Written as DNA, the CDR3 is TGTGCCAGCAGCTTAATGGGGCCCCCAGACAGGGGTGAAGCTTTCTTT.